The 7 T cell receptor beta chains reported below all come from one sample, sequenced in a study of shared clonotypes between healthy human individuals. The method was immunoSEQ multiplex PCR; TCRdb's version includes in-frame clones alone and lacks a portion of them. In the table there are around 1,900,000 clones, over 85% of which are singletons. Naive CD8 cells were CD45RO-negative, positively selected for CCR7, excluding terminally differentiated effector memory CD45RA+ cells. The sequenced material came from naive CD8+ T cells from PBMCs. The receptors were sampled from a man between 18 and 35 years old in good health. Some clones in this sample may be carry-over from other donors' samples.

The chain recombines TRBV4-2 with TRBJ2-1; D remains unclear. Germline CDR1 and CDR2: LGHNA and YNFKEQ. This CDR3 contains 12 residues. V shed 4 bases and J shed 3 bases, with 4 bases lying between them. CDR3 DNA: TGTGCCAGCAGCCTTCGCTACAATGAGCAGTTCTTC. Its protein product is CASSLRYNEQFF.

The rearrangement uses TRBV7-9 and TRBJ2-5; either TRBD1 or TRBD2 may supply D (7 bases each). The CDR3 has 14 amino acids. The V end was cut by 5 bases, the J end by 4 bases, with 14 bases between. From germline, CDR1 is SEHNR and CDR2 FQNEAQ (reference sequence). The CDR3 nucleotides are TGTGCCAGCAGCCCATCAGGGGGGGCAGAGACCCAGTACTTC. It encodes CASSPSGGAETQYF.

The chain employs TRBV6-5 and TRBJ2-7; maybe TRBD1 (5 bases). The CDR3 contains 15 residues. CDR1 and CDR2 from the germline V gene are MNHEY and SVGAGI. With 3 bases removed from V and 0 bases from J, the gap between germline ends came to 12 bases. This chain's CDR3 is CASSYNTGDSYEQYF. CDR3 nucleotides: TGTGCCAGCAGTTATAATACAGGAGACTCCTACGAGCAGTACTTC.

V usage is TRBV27 and J usage is TRBJ2-7; D remains unclear. The CDR3 has 14 amino acids. Trimming stripped 4 bases from V and 1 base from J, with 11 bases between. The V gene's germline CDR1 is MNHEY and CDR2 SMNVEV (reference sequence). CDR3 amino acids: CASSSRSVSYEQYF. CDR3 nucleotide sequence: TGTGCCAGCAGTTCCCGCAGCGTATCCTACGAGCAGTACTTC.

CDR3 DNA sequence: TGTGCCAGCAGCCAGACAGGGGGCATCCACGAGCAGTACTTC. Residues: CASSQTGGIHEQYF. The rearrangement joins TRBV14 to TRBJ2-7, with 10 bases matching TRBD1. The CDR3 consists of 14 residues. V was clipped by 3 bases and J by 5 bases; unmatched bases: 4. Germline CDR1 reads SGHDN; CDR2 reads FVKESK.

V gene TRBV27 combines with J gene TRBJ2-7; 9 bases match TRBD1. Germline CDR1 is MNHEY and CDR2 is SMNVEV (reference sequence). The CDR3 spans 15 residues. The ends lost 5 bases at V and 2 bases at J; junction bases unmatched: 7. CDR3 nucleotide sequence: TGTGCCAGCAGTCAGCGACAGGGGGGGGCCTACGAGCAGTACTTC. It codes for CASSQRQGGAYEQYF.

The chain uses TRBV20-1 and TRBJ1-2, with D unresolved. V was pared by 1 base and J by 4 bases, with 4 bases between. Germline assignment: CDR1 DFQATT and CDR2 SNEGSKA (reference sequence). This CDR3 is built from 11 residues. CDR3 sequence: CSARAGYGYTF. The CDR3 DNA is TGCAGTGCTAGAGCTGGCTATGGCTACACCTTC.